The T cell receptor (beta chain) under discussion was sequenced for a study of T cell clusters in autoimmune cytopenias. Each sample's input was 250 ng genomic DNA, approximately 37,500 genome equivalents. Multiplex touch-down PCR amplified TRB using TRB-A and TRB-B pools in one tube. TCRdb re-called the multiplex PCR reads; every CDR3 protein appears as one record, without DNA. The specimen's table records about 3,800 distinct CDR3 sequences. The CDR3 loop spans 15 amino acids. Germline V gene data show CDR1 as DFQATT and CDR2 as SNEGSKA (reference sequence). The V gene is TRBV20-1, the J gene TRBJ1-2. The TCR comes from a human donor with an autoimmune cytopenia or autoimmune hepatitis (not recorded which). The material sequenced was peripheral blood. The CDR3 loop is CSAGEGEGANYGYTF.